Listed here are 15 T cell receptor beta chains from one sample, sequenced in a study of blood T cells in healthy people across ages (dated by TCRdb to between 2015 and 2016). The library came from 5' RACE. The run used an Illumina HiSeq 2500. A second PCR of about 7 to 12 cycles was run with a J-beta primer mix and a sample-barcoded 5' primer. TCRdb trimmed public reads at Q25 via fastp, called clones via MiXCR and kept in-frame beta chains. When rows share a CDR3 protein, they turn into one entry using the most common DNA and genes. Counted in this sample were roughly 1,000,000 distinct CDR3 sequences; approximately 25% of them appeared once. The ten largest clonotypes hold around 0.75% of the sample. These data also featured in a second study, about T cells of mothers and their children.

Input material: blood. Every receptor here comes from a girl aged 2-10 years in good health.

The rearrangement links TRBV6-6 to TRBJ2-7, with D uncertain. This CDR3 region has 14 residues. The V gene lost 0 bases and the J gene lost 3 bases, with 9 bases spanning the gap. CDR1 and CDR2 (germline): MNHNY, SVGAGI (reference sequence). CDR3 amino acids: CASSYSISDYEQYF. The CDR3 DNA is TGTGCCAGCAGTTACTCGATCTCGGACTACGAGCAGTACTTC.

This clonotype was observed a few times. The rearrangement uses TRBV2 and TRBJ2-5; no definite D call. The DNA end favors TRBJ2-1, so the J call may be wrong. Germline-derived CDR1 and CDR2 are SNHLY and FYNNEI. There are 13 residues in the CDR3. CDR3 in DNA: TGTGCCAGCAGAGCTGAGAGCGTAAATGAGCAGTTCTTC. The encoded protein is CASRAESVNEQFF.

The rearrangement joins TRBV20-1 to TRBJ2-7; 7 nucleotides line up with TRBD2. This CDR3 contains 14 residues. CDR1 is DFQATT, CDR2 SNEGSKA, per germline (reference sequence). V dropped 0 bases and J dropped 3; count of bases not matched to a gene: 5. The CDR3 coding sequence is TGCAGTGCTAGAGATCGGCGGGGGATCTACGAGCAGTACTTC. Translation: CSARDRRGIYEQYF.

The CDR3, as DNA: TGTGCCAGCAGTGCGGGTCCGATGGGGGAGACCCAGTACTTC. Its protein product is CASSAGPMGETQYF. J is TRBJ2-5 and V is TRBV25-1; D gene uncertain. Trimming pared 4 bases from V and 5 bases from J, leaving 14 bases between. Germline-derived CDR1 and CDR2 are MGHDK and SYGVNS. This CDR3 comprises 14 residues.

A few counts support this clonotype. Written as DNA, the CDR3 is TGCAGCGTCCGGGACCCGAACACCGGGGAGCTGTTTTTT. Its translation is CSVRDPNTGELFF. The rearrangement uses TRBV29-1 and TRBJ2-2; D tentatively fits TRBD1 or TRBD2 (5 bases each). The CDR3 runs 13 residues. The germline V and J ends were trimmed by 6 bases and 0 bases, with 8 bases remaining between them. In germline, CDR1 is SQVTM, CDR2 ANQGSEA.

V gene TRBV20-1 combines with J gene TRBJ2-1, with 8 bases that match TRBD2. V lost 6 bases, J lost 2 bases, and 6 bases stayed unmatched. The germline gives CDR1 DFQATT, CDR2 SNEGSKA (reference sequence). This CDR3 comprises 14 residues. The CDR3 sequence: CSAVPGLAYNEQFF. The CDR3 DNA sequence: TGCAGTGCAGTACCGGGACTAGCCTACAATGAGCAGTTCTTC.

The J gene is TRBJ2-3, the V gene TRBV3-1, with D unclear. The germline V gene encodes CDR1 LGHDT and CDR2 YNNKEL (reference sequence). Trimming pared 0 bases from V and 2 bases from J, leaving 12 bases between. The CDR3 is 16 residues long. The CDR3 loop reads CASSQEGWNYTDTQYF. In DNA, the CDR3 is TGTGCCAGCAGCCAAGAGGGGTGGAACTACACAGATACGCAGTATTTT.

This clonotype came up a few times. The junction departs from germline at one end; a sequencing error may be responsible. The V call is TRBV7-9, the J call TRBJ1-1; the match to TRBD1 covers 7 bases. The germline V gene has CDR1 SEHNR and CDR2 FQNEAQ (reference sequence). This CDR3 contains 15 residues. The CDR3: CASSPWGQLNTEAFF. The DNA for the CDR3 is TGTGCCAGCAGCCCATGGGGACAGTTGAACACTGAAGCCTTCTTT. Supplemented by reference TRBV7-9 and TRBJ1-1, the full variable domain reads DTGVSQNPRHKITKRGQNVTFRCDPISEHNRLYWYRQTLGQGPEFLTYFQNEAQLEKSRLLSDRFSAERPKGSFSTLEIQRTEQGDSAMYLCASSPWGQLNTEAFFGQGTRLTVV.

V usage is TRBV19 and J usage is TRBJ1-2, with D uncertain. Germline-derived CDR1 and CDR2 are LNHDA and SQIVND (reference sequence). V shed 6 bases and J shed 8 bases, with 19 bases lying between them. The CDR3 runs to 14 residues. CDR3 nucleotide sequence: TGTGCCAGTAGCATTGTTCCAGGTGTATGGGGCTACACCTTC. This gives the protein CASSIVPGVWGYTF.

The V and J genes are TRBV14 and TRBJ2-5; the D is unclear. CDR3 length: 18 residues. Trimming took 0 bases from V and 1 from J, leaving 18 bases between them. CDR1 and CDR2 (germline): SGHDN, FVKESK. The CDR3 spells CASSQEGRARKSQETQYF. In DNA form, the CDR3 reads TGTGCCAGCAGCCAAGAAGGACGAGCGCGAAAATCCCAAGAGACCCAGTACTTC.

This clonotype has a handful of counts. The chain combines TRBV24-1 with TRBJ1-1; D not certain. This CDR3 is 13 amino acids long. V was clipped by 9 bases and J by 3 bases, with 13 bases between them. CDR1 is KGHDR and CDR2 is SFDVKD in the germline V gene. The CDR3, as DNA: TGTGCCACCGGGGAGGCCGGCCACACTGAAGCTTTCTTT. This codes for CATGEAGHTEAFF.

This clonotype was detected a few times. The chain recombines TRBV12-3 or TRBV12-4 with TRBJ2-5; TRBD2 might be the D (5 bases). The J call is in doubt because the DNA end fits TRBJ2-1 better. The CDR3 is 12 residues long. The CDR3 reads CASSLYPREQFF. CDR3 bases: TGTGCCAGCAGTTTATATCCGAGGGAACAGTTCTTC.

This chain joins TRBV29-1 and TRBJ2-7; maybe TRBD2 (5 bases). The V end was cut by 0 bases, the J end by 0 bases, with 9 bases between. This CDR3 contains 14 residues. Germline V gene data show CDR1 as SQVTM and CDR2 as ANQGSEA. CDR3 DNA: TGCAGCGTTGAAGATTGGAGGCGCTCCTACGAGCAGTACTTC. Its translation: CSVEDWRRSYEQYF.

The CDR3 here is CASSLGLQYEEQYF. DNA of the CDR3: TGTGCCAGCAGCCTGGGACTACAATATGAGGAGCAGTACTTC. The J gene is TRBJ2-7, the V gene TRBV7-2, with 7 bases identical to TRBD2. The CDR3 is 14 residues long. The V segment lost 5 bases and the J segment 7 bases; nucleotides outside the gene matches: 11. CDR1 and CDR2 (germline): SGHTA, FQGNSA.

This chain links TRBV5-6 with TRBJ2-3, with D unclear. The CDR3 is 15 amino acids. Germline V gene data show CDR1 as SGHDT and CDR2 as YYEEEE. Trimming removed 5 bases at V and 4 bases at J, with 17 bases between. The CDR3 region has the DNA TGTGCCAGCAGACGCGGACCGGTGGGTTCAGATACGCAGTATTTT. As protein: CASRRGPVGSDTQYF. Full variable domain (missing parts from reference TRBV5-6 and TRBJ2-3): DAGVTQSPTHLIKTRGQQVTLRCSPKSGHDTVSWYQQALGQGPQFIFQYYEEEERQRGNFPDRFSGHQFPNYSSELNVNALLLGDSALYLCASRRGPVGSDTQYFGPGTRLTVL.